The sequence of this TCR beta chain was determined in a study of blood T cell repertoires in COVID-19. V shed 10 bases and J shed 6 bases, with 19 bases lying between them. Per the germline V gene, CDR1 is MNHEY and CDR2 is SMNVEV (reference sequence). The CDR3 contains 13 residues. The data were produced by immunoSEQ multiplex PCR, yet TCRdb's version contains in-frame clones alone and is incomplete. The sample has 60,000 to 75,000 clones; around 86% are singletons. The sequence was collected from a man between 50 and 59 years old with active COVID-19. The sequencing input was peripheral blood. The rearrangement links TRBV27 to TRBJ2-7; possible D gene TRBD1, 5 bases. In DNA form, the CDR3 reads TGTGCCACCAAGCAGGGTCTCCAGGGCGAGCAGTACTTC. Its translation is CATKQGLQGEQYF.